These 30 T cell receptor beta chains share one sample of origin, sequenced in a study of molecular identifiers for immune sequencing clone quantification. TCRdb processed the PCR reads anew with MiXCR; each CDR3 protein has one entry. The table has about 640,000 distinct CDR3 sequences, about 20% seen once; the top ten hold around 0.86%. The sequencing input was naive CD8+ T cells from blood, with Jurkat cell RNA spiked in. Subset specified: FACS-sorted CD8+CD4-CCR7+CD45RA+ naive T cells. These receptors were collected from a human donor in good health. Some libraries in this study had Jurkat cell RNA spiked in.

This clonotype was recorded a few times. The germline gene is not matched at one end of the junction; a read error may be the cause. This chain uses TRBV13 with TRBJ1-1; possibly TRBD1 for D (5 bases). The CDR3 sequence is 15 residues long. Germline assignment: CDR1 PRHDT and CDR2 FYEKMQ (reference sequence). The CDR3 DNA sequence: TGTGCCAGCAGTCGAGGGTTTGAGGGGAACACTGAAGCTTTCTTC. It specifies CASSRGFEGNTEAFF. Drawing the rest from reference TRBV13 and TRBJ1-1, the complete variable domain is AAGVIQSPRHLIKEKRETATLKCYPIPRHDTVYWYQQGPGQDPQFLISFYEKMQSDKGSIPDRFSAQQFSDYHSELNMSSLELGDSALYFCASSRGFEGNTEAFFGQGTRLTVV.

This clonotype was counted at least ten times. The chain carries TRBV6-6 and TRBJ1-5; the D is unclear. Germline V lookup: CDR1 MNHNY, CDR2 SVGAGI (reference sequence). CDR3 size: 15 residues. V lost 0 bases, J lost 0 bases, and 6 bases lay in between. The CDR3 DNA reads TGTGCCAGCAGTTACTCGCGGCGTAGCAATCAGCCCCAGCATTTT. Its translation: CASSYSRRSNQPQHF.

The rearrangement uses TRBV12-3 or TRBV12-4 and TRBJ2-7; D may be TRBD2 (5 bases). Trimming removed 1 base at V and 3 bases at J, with 13 bases between. The CDR3 spans 15 residues. The CDR3 DNA reads TGTGCCAGCAGTTTAGAGGCGGGCCTAAACTACGAGCAGTACTTC. Translating gives CASSLEAGLNYEQYF.

The DNA of the CDR3 is TGTGCCAGCAGCTTAATAGGGAATGGAAACACCATATATTTT. Protein product: CASSLIGNGNTIYF. V and J are TRBV7-9 and TRBJ1-3, with unresolved D. Between the trimmed V and J ends, which lost 2 bases and 3 bases, there was a span of 8 bases. The CDR3 runs 14 residues. CDR1 is SEHNR and CDR2 is FQNEAQ in the germline V gene (reference sequence).

This clonotype has a handful of counts. The rearrangement uses TRBV6-2 or TRBV6-3 and TRBJ2-3; D ambiguous. The germline V gene has CDR1 MNHEY and CDR2 SVGEGT. With 1 base removed from V and 4 bases from J, the gap between germline ends came to 15 bases. The CDR3 spans 16 residues. In DNA form, the CDR3 reads TGTGCCAGCAGTTACTTAGACCTAGTTCTATCAGATACGCAGTATTTT. This codes for CASSYLDLVLSDTQYF.

In this sample, this clonotype turned up a few times. Being one base from a much bigger clone, this may be a read error. The rearrangement links TRBV30 to TRBJ2-7, with 8 positions matching TRBD1. The germline CDR1 and CDR2 sequences are GTSNPN and SVGIG (reference sequence). The CDR3 is 14 amino acids. Here the CDR3 reads CAWSTWSGGHERYF. CDR3 in DNA: TGTGCCTGGAGTACCTGGTCAGGGGGCCACGAGCGGTACTTC.

Regarding this clonotype: A much larger clone lies one base from this, so it may be a read error. The chain combines TRBV24-1 with TRBJ2-3; 11 nucleotides line up with TRBD2. The germline gives CDR1 KGHDR, CDR2 SFDVKD. The CDR3 length is 18 residues. The CDR3 region has the DNA TGTGCCACCAGTGATCATGACGAACTAGCGGGAGAAACAGATACGCGGTATTTT. Its translation: CATSDHDELAGETDTRYF.

The chain combines TRBV20-1 with TRBJ1-1; 10 bases align to TRBD1. CDR1 and CDR2 from the germline V gene are DFQATT and SNEGSKA (reference sequence). The ends lost 1 base at V and 6 bases at J; junction bases unmatched: 2. The CDR3 is 13 amino acids. Here the CDR3 reads CSARVGTGAEAFF. For the CDR3, the DNA is TGCAGTGCTAGAGTGGGGACAGGGGCTGAAGCTTTCTTT.

This clonotype turned up a few times. This chain joins TRBV12-3 or TRBV12-4 and TRBJ1-2; tentative D call: TRBD1 (5 bases). The CDR3 totals 14 residues. V lost 6 bases, J lost 2 bases, and 13 bases lay in between. The CDR3 DNA reads TGTGCCAGCAGCCCAGTGGGGGGAAACTATGGCTACACCTTC. Protein sequence: CASSPVGGNYGYTF.

This clonotype came up many times. This chain uses TRBV7-9 with TRBJ2-5; no clear D gene. V gave up 4 bases and J gave up 2 bases, with 17 bases separating them. From germline, CDR1 is SEHNR and CDR2 FQNEAQ (reference sequence). This CDR3 spans 16 amino acids. CDR3 loop: CASSWIGSHTQETQYF. In DNA, the CDR3 is TGTGCCAGCAGCTGGATAGGGTCCCATACACAAGAGACCCAGTACTTC. Full variable domain (missing parts from reference TRBV7-9 and TRBJ2-5): DTGVSQNPRHKITKRGQNVTFRCDPISEHNRLYWYRQTLGQGPEFLTYFQNEAQLEKSRLLSDRFSAERPKGSFSTLEIQRTEQGDSAMYLCASSWIGSHTQETQYFGPGTRLLVL.

For this clonotype: Possible read error: a much larger clone is one base away. The chain is built from TRBV9 and TRBJ2-2; no clear D. Germline CDR1 is SGDLS and CDR2 is YYNGEE. The ends were cut back, 0 bases at V and 7 bases at J, with 10 bases in the middle. The CDR3 covers 14 residues. The DNA of the CDR3 is TGTGCCAGCAGCGTAGAGCTCTTGGACGGGGAGCTGTTTTTT. Its protein product is CASSVELLDGELFF.

The table lists this clonotype with many counts. The chain combines TRBV2 with TRBJ2-3; 8 bases align to TRBD2. Germline assignment: CDR1 SNHLY and CDR2 FYNNEI. The V and J ends lost 3 bases and 0 bases, in that order; junction bases with no gene match: 17. The CDR3 sequence is 20 residues long. The CDR3 DNA reads as TGTGCCAGCAGTGATTTGGGGGATGCAGCGGGAGTAGGTAGCACAGATACGCAGTATTTT. Translating it yields CASSDLGDAAGVGSTDTQYF.

The sample holds many counts of this clonotype. The rearrangement links TRBV4-1 to TRBJ2-1, with 12 bases that match TRBD1. Germline lookup yields CDR1 MGHRA and CDR2 YSYEKL. The CDR3 has 15 amino acids. J gave up 7 bases and V 3 bases, and 4 bases lay outside the gene matches. This CDR3 is CASSHGDRGQNEQFF. Written as DNA, the CDR3 is TGCGCCAGCAGCCATGGGGACAGGGGGCAGAATGAGCAGTTCTTC.

This clonotype occurred many times. V is TRBV29-1 and J is TRBJ1-1, with D unclear. The V end lost 4 bases, the J end lost 8 bases, and 11 bases lay between the germline ends. Germline CDR1 is SQVTM and CDR2 is ANQGSEA. This CDR3 is built from 11 residues. In DNA form, the CDR3 reads TGCAGCGTTGTCCCAGGACGGGAAGCTTTCTTT. Translated, it gives CSVVPGREAFF. Drawing the rest from reference TRBV29-1 and TRBJ1-1, the complete variable domain is SAVISQKPSRDICQRGTSLTIQCQVDSQVTMMFWYRQQPGQSLTLIATANQGSEATYESGFVIDKFPISRPNLTFSTLTVSNMSPEDSSIYLCSVVPGREAFFGQGTRLTVV.

At least ten counts were recorded for this clonotype. CDR3 sequence: CASSVGQGVTEAFF. The CDR3 region has the DNA TGTGCCAGCAGCGTAGGACAGGGGGTCACTGAAGCTTTCTTT. This chain connects TRBV16 to TRBJ1-1; 10 positions agree with TRBD1. CDR3 length equals 14 residues. Looked up from germline, CDR1 is KGHSY and CDR2 is FQNENV. Trimming removed 5 bases from V and 4 bases from J; junction bases left unmatched: 4.

Note on this clonotype: This sequence may be a read error, since a much larger clone differs from it by one base. This rearrangement joins TRBV20-1 to TRBJ2-7; D may correspond to TRBD1 or TRBD2 (5 bases each). Germline CDR1 reads DFQATT; CDR2 reads SNEGSKA (reference sequence). The CDR3 contains 15 residues. Trimming removed 0 bases at V and 1 base at J, with 13 bases between. The CDR3 nucleotides read TGCAGTGCTAGAGATTGGGGACCAGCGTCCTACGAGCAGTACTTC. This sequence encodes CSARDWGPASYEQYF.

This clonotype was observed a few times. A much larger clone sits a single nucleotide away, making a read error possible. No conserved phenylalanine or tryptophan is present at the end of the CDR3, so a read error is the likely explanation. The genes are TRBV2 and TRBJ2-3; 12 bases map to TRBD2. CDR3 length: 16 residues. The V and J ends lost 6 bases and 2 bases, in that order; junction bases with no gene match: 6. Germline V lookup: CDR1 SNHLY, CDR2 FYNNEI. The CDR3 region has the DNA TGTGCCAGCAGCCCCCTAGCGGGGGGGACCACAGATACGCAGTATCTT. This gives the protein CASSPLAGGTTDTQYL.

This clonotype has at least ten counts. CDR3 residues: CASSFTDNTEAFF. CDR3 DNA: TGTGCCAGCAGCTTCACAGACAACACTGAAGCTTTCTTT. The rearrangement joins TRBV7-9 to TRBJ1-1; D is unclear. CDR1 is SEHNR and CDR2 is FQNEAQ in the germline V gene (reference sequence). The CDR3 contains 13 residues. Deletions cut 3 bases from V and 2 bases from J, with 7 bases between.

In regard to this clonotype: Since a much larger clone is just one base distant, this may be a read error. This chain joins TRBV24-1 and TRBJ2-1; the D is unclear. CDR1 is KGHDR, CDR2 SFDVKD, per germline. This CDR3 has 11 amino acids. CDR3 residues: CATGDALEQFF. CDR3 DNA: TGTGCCACCGGTGATGCCCTCGAGCAGTTCTTC.

This clonotype has ten or more counts. The genes are TRBV4-3 and TRBJ1-4, with TRBD1 as a possible D gene (5 bases). V lost 0 bases and J 4 bases, leaving 12 bases between the germline ends. The CDR3 sequence is 16 residues long. Germline-derived CDR1 and CDR2 are LGHNA and YSLEER. The CDR3 loop reads CASSQEETVVNEKLFF. The CDR3, as DNA: TGCGCCAGCAGCCAAGAAGAGACAGTAGTTAATGAAAAACTGTTTTTT.

This clonotype appeared many times. This rearrangement joins TRBV12-3 or TRBV12-4 to TRBJ2-5, with 8 bases matching TRBD2. With V trimmed by 1 base and J by 5 bases, 9 bases remained unmatched. The CDR3 length is 16 residues. CDR3 region: CASSLEPGGTSETQYF. DNA for the CDR3: TGTGCCAGCAGTTTAGAGCCGGGGGGGACTTCGGAGACCCAGTACTTC.

The chain combines TRBV7-6 with TRBJ2-5; 12 nucleotides agree with TRBD2. From germline, CDR1 is SGHVS and CDR2 FNYEAQ. After removal of 0 bases from V and 5 bases from J, the junction contained 7 bases not matched to a gene. The CDR3 covers 17 residues. The CDR3 DNA follows: TGTGCCAGCAGCTTAGCCGCTAGCGGGGGGGCGGGTGAGACCCAGTACTTC. This sequence encodes CASSLAASGGAGETQYF.

Regarding this clonotype: This may stem from a read error, because a much larger clone lies one nucleotide away. The chain employs TRBV9 and TRBJ2-7, with a weak D call TRBD2 (6 bases). Germline assignment: CDR1 SGDLS and CDR2 YYNGEE. The CDR3 has 15 residues. The V and J ends lost 3 bases and 2 bases respectively, with 15 bases between them. The chain's CDR3 is CASSAHGGGAYEQYF. The CDR3 DNA follows: TGTGCCAGCAGCGCCCACGGGGGTGGAGCCTACGAGCAGTACTTC. The variable domain in full, with the rest retrieved from reference TRBV9 and TRBJ2-7, is DSGVTQTPKHLITATGQRVTLRCSPRSGDLSVYWYQQSLDQGLQFLIQYYNGEERAKGNILERFSAQQFPDLHSELNLSSLELGDSALYFCASSAHGGGAYEQYFGPGTRLTVT.

As to this clonotype: This sequence may be a read error, since a much larger clone differs from it by one base. The V call is TRBV5-3, the J call TRBJ2-7; the D is unclear. TRBV5-3 is an open reading frame whose function is uncertain. This CDR3 is built from 15 residues. Trimming stripped 8 bases from V and 6 bases from J, with 24 bases between. The CDR3 DNA reads TGTGCCAGCAGCGAATGGAGCCTCACAGACTGCGAGCAGTACTTC. This encodes CASSEWSLTDCEQYF.

This clonotype was detected only a few times. This sequence joins TRBV11-2 and TRBJ2-5; D is tentatively TRBD1 or TRBD2 (5 bases each). CDR3 size: 16 residues. Germline CDR1 reads SGHAT; CDR2 reads FQNNGV. Trimming shortened V by 5 bases and J by 1 base, and 17 bases separated the two germline ends. This CDR3 reads CASSRASGPSQETQYF. The CDR3 nucleotides read TGTGCCAGCAGCAGGGCGTCGGGGCCTTCCCAAGAGACCCAGTACTTC.

The chain links TRBV20-1 to TRBJ2-7; maybe TRBD1 (6 bases). The germline gives CDR1 DFQATT, CDR2 SNEGSKA (reference sequence). Trimming cost V 5 bases and J 7 bases, with 24 bases left between them. The CDR3 is 15 amino acids. Written as DNA, the CDR3 is TGCAGTGCTCATGCCACACAGGGCATACCCCTGGAGCAGTACTTC. Its translation is CSAHATQGIPLEQYF.

This clonotype has at least ten counts. The chain uses TRBV14 and TRBJ2-7; TRBD1 agrees at 7 bases. CDR1 is SGHDN and CDR2 is FVKESK in the germline V gene. V lost 0 bases and J lost 4; bases outside the gene matches: 6. There are 15 residues in the CDR3. The CDR3 bases are TGTGCCAGCAGCCAAGACCCACAGGGGCGATACGAGCAGTACTTC. Translating it yields CASSQDPQGRYEQYF.

Regarding this clonotype: A much bigger clone sits one base away, suggesting this may be a read error. The chain uses TRBV4-2 and TRBJ1-1; D not certain. The CDR3 consists of 12 residues. Trimming took 0 bases from V and 7 from J, leaving 6 bases between them. Germline values: CDR1 LGHNA, CDR2 YNFKEQ. The CDR3: CASSQELGEAFF. The DNA for the CDR3 is TGTGCCAGCAGCCAAGAACTGGGTGAAGCTTTCTTT.

The V call is TRBV9, the J call TRBJ1-3, with TRBD1 matching 9 bases. Germline trimming cut 4 bases from V and 0 bases from J; bases unmatched to any gene: 5. The CDR3 consists of 16 residues. Germline CDR1 is SGDLS and CDR2 is YYNGEE. In DNA form, the CDR3 reads TGTGCCAGCAGCCCACGGACAGGGGCCTCTGGAAACACCATATATTTT. Protein sequence: CASSPRTGASGNTIYF.

There are a few counts of this clonotype. The V gene is TRBV12-3 or TRBV12-4, the J gene TRBJ1-1; D not resolved. Trimming took off 3 bases at V and 3 bases at J, with 11 bases between the two ends. The CDR3 sequence is 14 residues long. CDR3 in amino acids: CASSFISGDTEAFF. CDR3 DNA sequence: TGTGCCAGCAGTTTCATATCCGGGGACACTGAAGCTTTCTTT.